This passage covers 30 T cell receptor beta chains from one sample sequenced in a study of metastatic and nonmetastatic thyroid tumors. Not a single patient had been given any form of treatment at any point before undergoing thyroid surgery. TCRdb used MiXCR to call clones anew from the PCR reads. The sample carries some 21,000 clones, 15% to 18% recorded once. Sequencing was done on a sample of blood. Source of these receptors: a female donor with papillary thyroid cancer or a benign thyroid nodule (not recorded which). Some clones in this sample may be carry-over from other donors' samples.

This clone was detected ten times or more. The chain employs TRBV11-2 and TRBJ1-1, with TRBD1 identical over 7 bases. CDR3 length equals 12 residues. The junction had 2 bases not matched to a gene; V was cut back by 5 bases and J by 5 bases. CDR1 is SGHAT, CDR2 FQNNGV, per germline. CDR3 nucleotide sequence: TGTGCCAGCAGCCCAGGGGGGACTGAAGCTTTCTTT. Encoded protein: CASSPGGTEAFF. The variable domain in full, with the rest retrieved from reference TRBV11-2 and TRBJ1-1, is EAGVAQSPRYKIIEKRQSVAFWCNPISGHATLYWYQQILGQGPKLLIQFQNNGVVDDSQLPKDRFSAERLKGVDSTLKIQPAKLEDSAVYLCASSPGGTEAFFGQGTRLTVV.

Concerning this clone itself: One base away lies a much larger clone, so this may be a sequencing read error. This CDR3 is CASGLWTSGAYNEQFF. CDR3 bases: TGCGCCAGCGGCCTATGGACTAGCGGGGCTTACAATGAGCAGTTCTTC. The chain is built from TRBV5-1 and TRBJ2-1; 12 nucleotides line up with TRBD2. V lost 7 bases, J lost 4 bases, and 9 bases stayed unmatched. Germline CDR1 is SGHRS and CDR2 is YFSETQ. The CDR3 consists of 16 residues.

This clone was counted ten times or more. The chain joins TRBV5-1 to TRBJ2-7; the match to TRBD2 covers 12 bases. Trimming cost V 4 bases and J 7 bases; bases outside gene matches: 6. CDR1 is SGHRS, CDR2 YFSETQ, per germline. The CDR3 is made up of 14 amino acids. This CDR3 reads CASSRLAGDNEQYF. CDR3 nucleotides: TGCGCCAGCAGCCGACTAGCGGGAGACAATGAGCAGTACTTC.

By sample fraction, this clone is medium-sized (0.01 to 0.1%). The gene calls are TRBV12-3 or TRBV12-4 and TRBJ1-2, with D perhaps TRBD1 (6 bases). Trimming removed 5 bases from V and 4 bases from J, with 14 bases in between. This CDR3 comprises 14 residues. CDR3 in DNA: TGTGCCAGCAGTGTGACAGGTGGGGGCTATGGCTACACCTTC. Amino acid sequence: CASSVTGGGYGYTF.

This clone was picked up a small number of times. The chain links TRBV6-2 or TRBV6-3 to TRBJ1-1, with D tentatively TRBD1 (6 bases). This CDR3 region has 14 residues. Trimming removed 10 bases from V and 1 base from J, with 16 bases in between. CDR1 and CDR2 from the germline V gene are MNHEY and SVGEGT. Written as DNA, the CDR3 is TGTGCCACCGAAGAAACAGGGCAGAACACTGAAGCTTTCTTT. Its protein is CATEETGQNTEAFF.

In DNA, the CDR3 is TGTGCCAGCAGCTCTTCTGGAAGCCTTTACACAGATACGCAGTATTTT. The encoded protein is CASSSSGSLYTDTQYF. This chain connects TRBV11-2 to TRBJ2-3; D is undetermined. This CDR3 contains 16 residues. The V end was cut by 4 bases, the J end by 2 bases, with 16 bases between. CDR1 is SGHAT and CDR2 is FQNNGV in the germline V gene.

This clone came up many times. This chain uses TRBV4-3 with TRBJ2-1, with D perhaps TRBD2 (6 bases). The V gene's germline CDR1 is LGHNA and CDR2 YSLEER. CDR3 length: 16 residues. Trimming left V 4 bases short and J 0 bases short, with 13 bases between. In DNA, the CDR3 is TGCGCCAGCAGCCTTAGCGGAACCAGCTCCTACAATGAGCAGTTCTTC. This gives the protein CASSLSGTSSYNEQFF.

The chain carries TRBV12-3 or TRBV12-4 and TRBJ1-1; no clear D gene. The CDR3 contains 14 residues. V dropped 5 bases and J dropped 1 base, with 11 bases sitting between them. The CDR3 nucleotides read TGTGCCAGCAGTGACTGGACGGGGAACACTGAAGCTTTCTTT. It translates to CASSDWTGNTEAFF.

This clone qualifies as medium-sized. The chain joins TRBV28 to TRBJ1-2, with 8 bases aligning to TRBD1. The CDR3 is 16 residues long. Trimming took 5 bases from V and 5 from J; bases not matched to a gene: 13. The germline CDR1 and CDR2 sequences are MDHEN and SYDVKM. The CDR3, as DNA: TGTGCCAGCAGTCCCCTGTCCGGGACAGGCCAATATGGCTACACCTTC. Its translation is CASSPLSGTGQYGYTF.

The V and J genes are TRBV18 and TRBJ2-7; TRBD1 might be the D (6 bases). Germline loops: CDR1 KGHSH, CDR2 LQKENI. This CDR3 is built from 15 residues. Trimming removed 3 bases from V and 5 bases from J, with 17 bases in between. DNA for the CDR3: TGTGCCAGCTCACCTAGGGGGATCGAAAGGGACGAGCAGTACTTC. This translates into CASSPRGIERDEQYF. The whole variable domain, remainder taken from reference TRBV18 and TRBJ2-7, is NAGVMQNPRHLVRRRGQEARLRCSPMKGHSHVYWYRQLPEEGLKFMVYLQKENIIDESGMPKERFSAEFPKEGPSILRIQQVVRGDSAAYFCASSPRGIERDEQYFGPGTRLTVT.

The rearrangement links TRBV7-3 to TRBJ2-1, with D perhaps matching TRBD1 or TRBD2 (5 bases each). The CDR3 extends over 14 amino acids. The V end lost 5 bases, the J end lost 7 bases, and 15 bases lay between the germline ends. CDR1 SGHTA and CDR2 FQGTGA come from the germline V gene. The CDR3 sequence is CASSLGTLGNEQFF. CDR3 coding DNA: TGTGCCAGCAGCCTCGGGACCCTGGGGAATGAGCAGTTCTTC.

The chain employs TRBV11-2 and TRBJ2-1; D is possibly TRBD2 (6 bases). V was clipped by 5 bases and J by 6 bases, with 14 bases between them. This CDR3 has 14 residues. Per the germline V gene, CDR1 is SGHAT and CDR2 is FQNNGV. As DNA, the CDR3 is TGTGCCAGCAGCGCGACAAGGGGAGGCAATGAGCAGTTCTTC. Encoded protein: CASSATRGGNEQFF.

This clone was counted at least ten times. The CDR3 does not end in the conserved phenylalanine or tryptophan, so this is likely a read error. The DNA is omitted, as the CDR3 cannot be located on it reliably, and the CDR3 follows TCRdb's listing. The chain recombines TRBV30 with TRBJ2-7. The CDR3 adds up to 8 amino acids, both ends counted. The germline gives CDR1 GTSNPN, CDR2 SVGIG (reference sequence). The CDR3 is CAWSGKDL.

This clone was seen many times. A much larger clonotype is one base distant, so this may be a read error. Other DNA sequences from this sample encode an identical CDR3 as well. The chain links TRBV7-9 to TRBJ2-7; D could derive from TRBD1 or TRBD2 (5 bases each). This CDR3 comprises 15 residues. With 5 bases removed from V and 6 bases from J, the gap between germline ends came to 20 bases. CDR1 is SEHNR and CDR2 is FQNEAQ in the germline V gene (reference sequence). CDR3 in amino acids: CASSKPGQEYSEQYF. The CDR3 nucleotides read TGTGCCAGCAGCAAGCCGGGGCAGGAATATAGCGAGCAGTACTTC.

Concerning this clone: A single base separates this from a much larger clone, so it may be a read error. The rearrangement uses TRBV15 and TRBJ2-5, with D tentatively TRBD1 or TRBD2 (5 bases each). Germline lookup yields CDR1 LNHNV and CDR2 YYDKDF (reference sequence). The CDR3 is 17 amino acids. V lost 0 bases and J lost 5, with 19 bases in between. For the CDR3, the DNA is TGTGCCACCAGCAGAGATCGTGGAGGACATGGGATGGAGACCCAGTACTTC. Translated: CATSRDRGGHGMETQYF.

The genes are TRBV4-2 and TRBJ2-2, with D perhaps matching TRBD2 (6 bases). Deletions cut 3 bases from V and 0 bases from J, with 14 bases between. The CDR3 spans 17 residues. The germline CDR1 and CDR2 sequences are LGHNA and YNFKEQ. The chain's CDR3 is CASSQGDWQANTGELFF. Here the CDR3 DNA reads TGTGCCAGCAGCCAGGGGGACTGGCAGGCGAACACCGGGGAGCTGTTTTTT.

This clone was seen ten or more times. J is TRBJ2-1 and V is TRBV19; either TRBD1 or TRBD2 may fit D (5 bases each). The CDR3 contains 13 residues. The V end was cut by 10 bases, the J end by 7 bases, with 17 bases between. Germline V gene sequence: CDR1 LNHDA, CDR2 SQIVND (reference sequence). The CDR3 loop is CATSFRGGNEQFF. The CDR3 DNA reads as TGTGCCACCTCTTTCCGGGGCGGGAATGAGCAGTTCTTC.

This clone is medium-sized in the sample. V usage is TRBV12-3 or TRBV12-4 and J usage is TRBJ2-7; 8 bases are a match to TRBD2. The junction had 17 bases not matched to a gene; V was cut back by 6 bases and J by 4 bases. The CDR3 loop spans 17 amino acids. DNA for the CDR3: TGTGCCAGCAGCCCTCTACCAAGCGGGAGAATCTTGTACGAGCAGTACTTC. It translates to CASSPLPSGRILYEQYF.

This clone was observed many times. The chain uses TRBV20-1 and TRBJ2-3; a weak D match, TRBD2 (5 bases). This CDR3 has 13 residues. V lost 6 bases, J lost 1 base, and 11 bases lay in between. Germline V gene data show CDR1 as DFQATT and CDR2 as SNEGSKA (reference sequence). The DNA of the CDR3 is TGCAGTGCCCAGTATAGCGGCACAGATACGCAGTATTTT. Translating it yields CSAQYSGTDTQYF.

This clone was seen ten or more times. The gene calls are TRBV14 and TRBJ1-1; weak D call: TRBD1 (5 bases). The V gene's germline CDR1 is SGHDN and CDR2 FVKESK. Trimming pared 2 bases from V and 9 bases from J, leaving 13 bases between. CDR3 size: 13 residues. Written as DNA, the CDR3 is TGTGCCAGCAGCCAATCCCGACAGAGCAAAGCTTTCTTT. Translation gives CASSQSRQSKAFF.

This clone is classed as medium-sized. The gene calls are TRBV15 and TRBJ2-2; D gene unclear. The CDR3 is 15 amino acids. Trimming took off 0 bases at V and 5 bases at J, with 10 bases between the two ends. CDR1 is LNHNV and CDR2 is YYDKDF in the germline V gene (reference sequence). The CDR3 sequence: CATSRESLGTGELFF. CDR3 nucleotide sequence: TGTGCCACCAGCAGAGAAAGTTTAGGGACCGGGGAGCTGTTTTTT.

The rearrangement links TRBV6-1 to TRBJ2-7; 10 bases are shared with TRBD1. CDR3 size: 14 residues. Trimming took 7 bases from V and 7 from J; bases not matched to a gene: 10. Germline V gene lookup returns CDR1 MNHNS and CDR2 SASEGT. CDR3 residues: CASTATGGAGEQYF. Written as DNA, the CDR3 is TGTGCCAGCACCGCGACAGGGGGCGCGGGAGAGCAGTACTTC.

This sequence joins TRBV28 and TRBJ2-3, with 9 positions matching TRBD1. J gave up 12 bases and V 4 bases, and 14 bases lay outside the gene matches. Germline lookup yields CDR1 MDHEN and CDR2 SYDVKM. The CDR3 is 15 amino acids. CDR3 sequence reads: CASSWDRAGPGTQYF. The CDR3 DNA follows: TGTGCCAGCAGTTGGGACAGGGCGGGGCCAGGTACTCAGTATTTT.

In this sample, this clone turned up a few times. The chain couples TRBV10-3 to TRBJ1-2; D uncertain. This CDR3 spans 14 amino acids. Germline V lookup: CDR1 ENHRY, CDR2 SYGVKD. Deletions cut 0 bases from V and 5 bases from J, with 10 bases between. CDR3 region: CAISESGGIYGYTF. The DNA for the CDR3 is TGTGCCATCAGTGAGTCGGGCGGAATTTATGGCTACACCTTC.

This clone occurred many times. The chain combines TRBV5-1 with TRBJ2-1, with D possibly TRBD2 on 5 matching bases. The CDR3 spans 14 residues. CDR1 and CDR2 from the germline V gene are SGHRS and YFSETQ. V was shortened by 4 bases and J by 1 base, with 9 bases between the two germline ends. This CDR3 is CASSRSGSYNEQFF. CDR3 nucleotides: TGCGCCAGCAGCCGAAGCGGTTCCTACAATGAGCAGTTCTTC.

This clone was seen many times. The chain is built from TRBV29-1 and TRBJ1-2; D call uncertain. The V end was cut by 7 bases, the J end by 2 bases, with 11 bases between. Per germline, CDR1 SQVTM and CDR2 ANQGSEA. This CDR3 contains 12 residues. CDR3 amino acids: CSAADRNYGYTF. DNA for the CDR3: TGCAGCGCCGCCGATCGGAACTATGGCTACACCTTC.

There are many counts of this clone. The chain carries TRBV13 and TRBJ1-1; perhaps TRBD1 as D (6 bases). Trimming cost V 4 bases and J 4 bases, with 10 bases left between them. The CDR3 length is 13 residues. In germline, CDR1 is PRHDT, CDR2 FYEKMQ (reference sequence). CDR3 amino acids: CASSYRAGTEAFF. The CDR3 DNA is TGTGCCAGCAGCTACAGGGCGGGCACTGAAGCTTTCTTT.

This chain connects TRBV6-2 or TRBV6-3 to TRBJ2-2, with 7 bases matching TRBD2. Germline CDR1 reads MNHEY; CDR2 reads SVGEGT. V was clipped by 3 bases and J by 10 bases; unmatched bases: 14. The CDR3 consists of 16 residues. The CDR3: CASSYHTGGMEEELFF. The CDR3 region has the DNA TGTGCCAGCAGTTATCACACCGGGGGGATGGAGGAGGAGCTGTTTTTT.

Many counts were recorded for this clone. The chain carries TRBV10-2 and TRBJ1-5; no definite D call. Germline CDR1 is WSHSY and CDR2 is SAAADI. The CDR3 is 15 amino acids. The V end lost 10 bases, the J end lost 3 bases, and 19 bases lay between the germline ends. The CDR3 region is CATRVGSENNQPQHF. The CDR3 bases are TGCGCCACCAGAGTTGGGTCGGAGAACAATCAGCCCCAGCATTTT.

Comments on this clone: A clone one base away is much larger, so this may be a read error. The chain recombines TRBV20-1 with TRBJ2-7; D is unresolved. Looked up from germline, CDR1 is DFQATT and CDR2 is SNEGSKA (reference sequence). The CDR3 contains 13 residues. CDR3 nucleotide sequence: TGCAGTGCACCCTCACAGAACCTCTACGAGCAGTGCTTC. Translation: CSAPSQNLYEQCF.